The next 5 T cell receptor beta chains were all read from a single sample in a study of STAT5B mutations in CD4+ large granular lymphocyte leukemia. Generated by immunoSEQ multiplex PCR, the TCRdb table keeps only in-frame clones and is missing some. The sample lists roughly 30,000 clones; about 70% were seen once. Sequenced material: CD4+ T cells from blood buffy coats. The receptors were sampled from a human donor in good health.

V usage is TRBV5-4 and J usage is TRBJ2-1; D call uncertain. V gave up 9 bases and J gave up 5 bases, with 18 bases separating them. Per germline, CDR1 SGHNT and CDR2 YYREEE (reference sequence). CDR3 length equals 14 residues. This CDR3 reads CATLSRRGDNEQFF. The CDR3 DNA follows: TGTGCCACACTGTCCCGGAGAGGTGACAATGAGCAGTTCTTC. Variable domain in full (rest from reference TRBV5-4 and TRBJ2-1): ETGVTQSPTHLIKTRGQQVTLRCSSQSGHNTVSWYQQALGQGPQFIFQYYREEENGRGNFPPRFSGLQFPNYSSELNVNALELDDSALYLCATLSRRGDNEQFFGPGTRLTVL.

This clone was observed once. The V and J genes are TRBV7-8 and TRBJ1-6; D not resolved. Trimming removed 2 bases at V and 10 bases at J, with 27 bases between. Per the germline V gene, CDR1 is SGHVS and CDR2 is FQNEAQ. The CDR3 spans 19 residues. The CDR3 loop reads CASSLRTKGGKKPSSPLHF. The CDR3 DNA follows: TGTGCCAGCAGCTTACGCACAAAGGGAGGAAAAAAGCCATCCTCACCCCTCCACTTT.

A few counts support this clone. The chain joins TRBV5-1 to TRBJ1-5; 10 nucleotides align to TRBD1. The V and J ends lost 9 bases and 3 bases, in that order; junction bases with no gene match: 9. There are 15 residues in the CDR3. Germline CDR1 and CDR2: SGHRS and YFSETQ. The CDR3 nucleotides are TGCGCCACCCTGGGGGACAGGGGCCCCAATCAGCCCCAGCATTTT. This translates into CATLGDRGPNQPQHF.

V is TRBV6-4 and J is TRBJ1-6; D unclear. V dropped 2 bases and J dropped 7 bases, with 6 bases sitting between them. CDR3 length: 13 residues. CDR1 is MRHNA and CDR2 is SNTAGT in the germline V gene. CDR3 DNA sequence: TGTGCCAGCAGTGACAAGGCCAATTCACCCCTCCACTTT. Translated: CASSDKANSPLHF.

The table lists this clone with a few counts. This chain joins TRBV5-1 and TRBJ1-2; D remains ambiguous. CDR3 length: 11 residues. The V end was cut by 0 bases, the J end by 8 bases, with 5 bases between. Germline V gene sequence: CDR1 SGHRS, CDR2 YFSETQ. The CDR3 loop reads CASSLGGGYTF. In DNA, the CDR3 is TGCGCCAGCAGCTTGGGGGGAGGCTACACCTTC.